This paragraph reports one T cell receptor (beta chain). The PCR employed 60 Vbeta primers together with 13 Jbeta primers. TCRdb's copy holds only in-frame clones and misses some; the assay was immunoSEQ multiplex PCR. The sample has some 130,000 clones, 70% to 85% seen once; the top ten hold roughly 10%. This sample is part of a study of cytomegalovirus exposure and HLA in healthy donors. Across the whole study: Roughly 80 million unique TCRs from HLA-typed donors were held in an early data release.

Unmatched junction bases numbered 10, after V lost 6 bases and J lost 6 bases. This CDR3 region has 15 residues. CDR1 is SNHLY, CDR2 FYNNEI, per germline. The sample was PBMCs. This TCR came from a woman aged 50 to 60 in good health and CMV-seropositive. The chain is built from TRBV2 and TRBJ2-3; TRBD1 matches at 9 bases. In nucleotides, the CDR3 is TGTGCCAGCAGCCTACTCGGGACAGGGACTGATACGCAGTATTTT. Residues: CASSLLGTGTDTQYF.